This is a list of T cell receptor beta chains from one sample in a study of OX40 agonist ivuxolimab in advanced cancers. TCRdb's table, derived via immunoSEQ multiplex PCR, lists solely in-frame clones and lacks some. The table lists some 50,000 clones, 80% to 90% of them singletons. This sample comprised CD4+ or CD8+ T cells sorted from blood, obtained in a trial of the OX40 agonist ivuxolimab. The receptors come from an adult with an advanced solid tumor such as melanoma, head and neck, liver or kidney cancer. Both conserved end residues are part of each CDR3. Fields, in order: D gene, J gene, clone size, V gene, CDR3 protein, CDR3 DNA. The D gene is left open where the match is weak. The size of a clone is reported for some rows only, either as once, few or many, or as a class for expanded clones.

D gene: TRBD1; J gene: TRBJ2-2; clone size: NA; V gene: TRBV13; CDR3 protein: CASSPEGQGSGELFF; CDR3 DNA: TGTGCCAGCAGCCCTGAGGGACAGGGATCCGGGGAGCTGTTTTTT
D gene: NA; J gene: TRBJ2-7; clone size: NA; V gene: TRBV6-4; CDR3 protein: CASLPGEGQTHYEQYF; CDR3 DNA: TGTGCCAGCCTCCCAGGGGAGGGACAAACCCACTACGAGCAGTACTTC
D gene: TRBD2; J gene: TRBJ2-3; clone size: NA; V gene: TRBV23-1; CDR3 protein: CASSLFRPQRGGCTDTQYF; CDR3 DNA: TGCGCCAGCAGCCTTTTTAGACCACAGCGGGGGGGTTGCACAGATACGCAGTATTTT
D gene: NA; J gene: TRBJ1-3; clone size: NA; V gene: TRBV4-2; CDR3 protein: CASSQEVLSGNTIYF; CDR3 DNA: TGTGCCAGCAGCCAAGAGGTCCTCTCTGGAAACACCATATATTTT
D gene: NA; J gene: TRBJ2-3; clone size: NA; V gene: TRBV6-1; CDR3 protein: CASRDSFTDTQYF; CDR3 DNA: TGTGCCAGCAGGGACAGCTTCACAGATACGCAGTATTTT
D gene: TRBD1; J gene: TRBJ2-1; clone size: once; V gene: TRBV7-9; CDR3 protein: CASSLGTGGFNEQFF; CDR3 DNA: TGTGCCAGCAGCTTAGGGACAGGGGGCTTCAATGAGCAGTTCTTC
D gene: NA; J gene: TRBJ1-5; clone size: once; V gene: TRBV27; CDR3 protein: CASKRVFQDQPQHF; CDR3 DNA: TGTGCCAGCAAGAGGGTATTTCAGGATCAGCCCCAGCATTTT
D gene: TRBD1; J gene: TRBJ2-6; clone size: NA; V gene: TRBV2; CDR3 protein: CASRKDRMGGANVLTF; CDR3 DNA: TGTGCCAGCAGAAAGGACAGGATGGGAGGGGCCAACGTCCTGACTTTC
D gene: NA; J gene: TRBJ2-1; clone size: NA; V gene: TRBV5-1; CDR3 protein: CASSLNSEPSGNEQFF; CDR3 DNA: TGCGCCAGCAGCTTAAATTCAGAACCTTCCGGGAATGAGCAGTTCTTC
D gene: NA; J gene: TRBJ1-2; clone size: NA; V gene: TRBV27; CDR3 protein: CASRTEGASYTF; CDR3 DNA: TGTGCCAGCAGGACCGAAGGGGCGAGCTACACCTTC
D gene: NA; J gene: TRBJ1-5; clone size: few; V gene: TRBV28; CDR3 protein: CASSSDPRVHF; CDR3 DNA: TGTGCCAGCAGTTCCGACCCGAGGGTGCATTTT
D gene: NA; J gene: TRBJ1-5; clone size: NA; V gene: TRBV30; CDR3 protein: CAWRGGRDQPQHF; CDR3 DNA: TGTGCCTGGAGGGGGGGTCGTGATCAGCCCCAGCATTTT
D gene: NA; J gene: TRBJ2-5; clone size: NA; V gene: TRBV30; CDR3 protein: CAWSAPRVYQETQYF; CDR3 DNA: TGTGCCTGGAGTGCCCCTCGTGTGTACCAAGAGACCCAGTACTTC
D gene: NA; J gene: TRBJ2-3; clone size: once; V gene: TRBV11-2; CDR3 protein: CASSLFLQGGTDTQYF; CDR3 DNA: TGTGCCAGCAGCTTATTCTTACAGGGTGGCACAGATACGCAGTATTTT
D gene: TRBD1; J gene: TRBJ2-3; clone size: NA; V gene: TRBV5-4; CDR3 protein: CASSLDLDRDPDTQYF; CDR3 DNA: TGTGCCAGCAGCTTGGACCTGGACAGGGACCCAGATACGCAGTATTTT
D gene: TRBD1; J gene: TRBJ2-2; clone size: once; V gene: TRBV9; CDR3 protein: CASSGTGDTGELFF; CDR3 DNA: TGTGCCAGCAGTGGGACAGGGGACACCGGGGAGCTGTTTTTT